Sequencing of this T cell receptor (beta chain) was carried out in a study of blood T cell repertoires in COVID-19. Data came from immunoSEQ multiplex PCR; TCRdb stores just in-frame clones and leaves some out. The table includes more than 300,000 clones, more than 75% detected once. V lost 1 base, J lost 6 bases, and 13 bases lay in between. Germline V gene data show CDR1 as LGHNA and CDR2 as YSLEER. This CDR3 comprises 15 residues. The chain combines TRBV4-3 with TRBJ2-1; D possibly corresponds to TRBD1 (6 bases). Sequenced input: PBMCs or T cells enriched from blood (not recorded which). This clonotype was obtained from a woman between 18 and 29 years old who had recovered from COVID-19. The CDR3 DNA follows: TGCGCCAGCAGCCAAGGGACAGCGGTCACCAATGAGCAGTTCTTC. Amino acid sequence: CASSQGTAVTNEQFF.